The 23 T cell receptor beta chains below all came from one sample that was sequenced in a study of T cell responses to AZD1222 COVID-19 vaccine. Profiled with immunoSEQ multiplex PCR; TCRdb holds only in-frame clones, not every one. The sample contains about 62,000 clones, around nine tenths of which appear only once. This specimen consisted of peripheral blood, obtained on day 0 of AZD1222 vaccination. The receptor set was obtained from an adult in good health.

V gene TRBV27 combines with J gene TRBJ2-6; 8 nucleotides align to TRBD1. CDR3 size: 18 residues. Germline CDR1 reads MNHEY; CDR2 reads SMNVEV (reference sequence). V shed 3 bases and J 3 bases; nucleotides not matched to a gene: 10. Here the CDR3 DNA reads TGTGCCAGCAGTTTTTTCGACAGGGGCGGAGGTGGGGCCAACGTCCTGACTTTC. Protein: CASSFFDRGGGGANVLTF.

The chain uses TRBV12-3 or TRBV12-4 and TRBJ1-1; D call uncertain. Trimming shortened V by 3 bases and J by 6 bases, and 8 bases separated the two germline ends. This CDR3 spans 12 amino acids. The CDR3 sequence is CASSFFAAEAFF. Here the CDR3 DNA reads TGTGCCAGCAGTTTTTTCGCAGCTGAAGCTTTCTTT.

The sample holds one count of this clone. The rearrangement uses TRBV28 and TRBJ1-1, with D unclear. Germline loops: CDR1 MDHEN, CDR2 SYDVKM. Trimming took 4 bases from V and 8 from J, leaving 8 bases between them. The CDR3 has 11 amino acids. In nucleotides, the CDR3 is TGTGCCAGCAGTTCCAGCTACGAAGCTTTCTTT. This encodes CASSSSYEAFF. Variable domain in full (rest from reference TRBV28 and TRBJ1-1): DVKVTQSSRYLVKRTGEKVFLECVQDMDHENMFWYRQDPGLGLRLIYFSYDVKMKEKGDIPEGYSVSREKKERFSLILESASTNQTSMYLCASSSSYEAFFGQGTRLTVV.

The chain carries TRBV10-2 and TRBJ2-1; 8 bases line up with TRBD1. Germline V lookup: CDR1 WSHSY, CDR2 SAAADI. This CDR3 is built from 18 residues. J gave up 0 bases and V 8 bases, and 15 bases lay outside the gene matches. CDR3 nucleotide sequence: TGCGCCAGCGTTTCTGGGCAGGGGGCCATACCCTCCTACAATGAGCAGTTCTTC. Amino acids: CASVSGQGAIPSYNEQFF.

The chain joins TRBV15 to TRBJ1-4; TRBD1 is a possible D gene (6 bases). The CDR3 runs to 14 residues. The germline CDR1 and CDR2 sequences are LNHNV and YYDKDF (reference sequence). V was trimmed by 8 bases and J by 7 bases, leaving 17 bases between them. In DNA, the CDR3 is TGTGCCACCGGAGCCAGGGGATCGGGTGAAAAACTGTTTTTT. Residues: CATGARGSGEKLFF.

This sequence joins TRBV12-3 or TRBV12-4 and TRBJ1-2; TRBD1 matches 9 bases. The length of the CDR3 is 13 residues. V shed 7 bases, J shed 2 bases, and the junction held 2 bases outside the gene matches. CDR3 sequence reads: CASTGTGNYGYTF. DNA for the CDR3: TGTGCCAGCACCGGGACAGGGAACTATGGCTACACCTTC.

V is TRBV9 and J is TRBJ2-4; 7 bases map to TRBD2. The CDR3 is made up of 16 amino acids. The germline CDR1 and CDR2 sequences are SGDLS and YYNGEE. The junction had 7 bases not matched to a gene; V was cut back by 4 bases and J by 0 bases. CDR3 sequence: CASSPYGGLAKNIQYF. As DNA, the CDR3 is TGTGCCAGCAGCCCGTACGGGGGGTTAGCCAAAAACATTCAGTACTTC.

The genes are TRBV30 and TRBJ1-2; perhaps TRBD1 as D (6 bases). The germline CDR1 and CDR2 sequences are GTSNPN and SVGIG (reference sequence). The CDR3 is made up of 15 amino acids. Trimming shortened V by 1 base and J by 4 bases, and 16 bases separated the two germline ends. As DNA, the CDR3 is TGTGCCTGGAGTGCGACCCTTGGGGGCCTCTATGGCTACACCTTC. Translation gives CAWSATLGGLYGYTF. Looking up the rest from reference TRBV30 and TRBJ1-2 gives the full variable domain: SQTIHQWPATLVQPVGSPLSLECTVEGTSNPNLYWYRQAAGRGLQLLFYSVGIGQISSEVPQNLSASRPQDRQFILSSKKLLLSDSGFYLCAWSATLGGLYGYTFGSGTRLTVV.

This rearrangement joins TRBV6-4 to TRBJ2-7; 9 nucleotides match TRBD1. This CDR3 is built from 15 residues. The germline V gene encodes CDR1 MRHNA and CDR2 SNTAGT. The V segment lost 4 bases and the J segment 2 bases; nucleotides outside the gene matches: 6. The CDR3 is CASSGAGQGPYEQYF. The CDR3 DNA follows: TGTGCCAGCAGTGGGGCGGGACAGGGTCCCTACGAGCAGTACTTC.

This clone was seen a single time. V and J are TRBV12-3 or TRBV12-4 and TRBJ2-7; D is ambiguous. Trimming cost V 7 bases and J 6 bases, with 13 bases left between them. CDR3 length: 12 amino acids. In nucleotides, the CDR3 is TGTGCCAGCACCCGGGTTGAATCCGAGCAGTACTTC. This codes for CASTRVESEQYF.

The chain carries TRBV5-1 and TRBJ2-2, with TRBD1 matching 7 bases. After removal of 5 bases from V and 3 bases from J, the junction contained 7 bases not matched to a gene. Germline values: CDR1 SGHRS, CDR2 YFSETQ. The CDR3 is 15 residues long. In DNA, the CDR3 is TGCGCCAGCAGTAATAGGGGGCGCGACACCGGGGAGCTGTTTTTT. Its translation is CASSNRGRDTGELFF. The complete variable domain, with remaining parts taken from reference TRBV5-1 and TRBJ2-2, reads KAGVTQTPRYLIKTRGQQVTLSCSPISGHRSVSWYQQTPGQGLQFLFEYFSETQRNKGNFPGRFSGRQFSNSRSEMNVSTLELGDSALYLCASSNRGRDTGELFFGEGSRLTVL.

The rearrangement uses TRBV28 and TRBJ2-3; 11 bases agree with TRBD2. The CDR3 covers 15 residues. CDR1 MDHEN and CDR2 SYDVKM come from the germline V gene. With V trimmed by 9 bases and J by 2 bases, 7 bases remained unmatched. The CDR3 nucleotides are TGTGCCAGTAAACTAGCGGGGGATATCACAGATACGCAGTATTTT. Translating gives CASKLAGDITDTQYF.

The CDR3 sequence is CASSQGGTGNTIYF. The CDR3 DNA reads as TGCGCCAGCAGCCAAGGGGGGACTGGAAACACCATATATTTT. The genes are TRBV4-1 and TRBJ1-3; the D gene is possibly TRBD1 (5 bases). The length of the CDR3 is 14 residues. V shed 1 base and J shed 2 bases, with 6 bases lying between them. In germline, CDR1 is MGHRA, CDR2 YSYEKL.

This rearrangement joins TRBV2 to TRBJ1-2; 9 bases agree with TRBD1. The J segment lost 3 bases and the V segment lost 4 bases, leaving 6 bases of the junction unmatched. Germline V lookup: CDR1 SNHLY, CDR2 FYNNEI. The CDR3 has 15 residues. The CDR3 DNA reads as TGTGCCAGCAGTGGAACGGGACAGGGCTACTATGGCTACACCTTC. It yields the protein CASSGTGQGYYGYTF.

This clone was seen only once. V is TRBV10-1 and J is TRBJ2-7; the D gene could be TRBD1 or TRBD2 (5 bases each). CDR1 WNHNN and CDR2 SYGVQD come from the germline V gene (reference sequence). V was trimmed by 2 bases and J by 4 bases, leaving 12 bases between them. This CDR3 is 14 amino acids long. DNA of the CDR3: TGCGCCAGCAGTGAGGGGCCTTGGGGGTACGAGCAGTACTTC. The encoded protein is CASSEGPWGYEQYF.

This clone was recorded once. The chain couples TRBV3-1 (or the pseudogene TRBV3-2) to TRBJ2-3; no clear D gene. Trimming took off 4 bases at V and 6 bases at J, with 11 bases between the two ends. Germline V gene data show CDR1 as LGHDT and CDR2 as YNNKEL (reference sequence). There are 13 residues in the CDR3. The CDR3 spells CASSLERPDTQYF. The CDR3 nucleotides are TGTGCCAGCAGCCTCGAACGTCCGGATACGCAGTATTTT.

This clone was seen only once. The chain couples TRBV11-2 to TRBJ1-3, with unresolved D. The length of the CDR3 is 14 residues. Trimming pared 4 bases from V and 4 bases from J, leaving 11 bases between. Germline V gene lookup returns CDR1 SGHAT and CDR2 FQNNGV. The CDR3 loop is CASSSQTRGNTIYF. The DNA for the CDR3 is TGTGCCAGCAGCTCTCAGACCCGAGGAAACACCATATATTTT. Using reference TRBV11-2 and TRBJ1-3 for the parts outside the CDR3, the full variable domain is EAGVAQSPRYKIIEKRQSVAFWCNPISGHATLYWYQQILGQGPKLLIQFQNNGVVDDSQLPKDRFSAERLKGVDSTLKIQPAKLEDSAVYLCASSSQTRGNTIYFGEGSWLTVV.

The rearrangement uses TRBV27 and TRBJ1-6, with D perhaps matching TRBD1 (6 bases). CDR3 size: 18 residues. V was cut by 3 bases and J by 0 bases, with 15 bases left in between. Germline CDR1 is MNHEY and CDR2 is SMNVEV (reference sequence). The CDR3 nucleotides are TGTGCCAGCAGTTTCCGGACAGCCACTAGCTCCTATAATTCACCCCTCCACTTT. Protein sequence: CASSFRTATSSYNSPLHF.

V usage is TRBV7-8 and J usage is TRBJ1-5; D is ambiguous. Per the germline V gene, CDR1 is SGHVS and CDR2 is FQNEAQ. The ends were cut back, 5 bases at V and 0 bases at J, with 14 bases in the middle. The CDR3 runs 16 residues. CDR3 in amino acids: CASSLGPSPSNQPQHF. CDR3 DNA: TGTGCCAGCAGCCTTGGACCCTCTCCTAGCAATCAGCCCCAGCATTTT.

The rearrangement uses TRBV19 and TRBJ1-1; D gene uncertain. V gave up 4 bases and J gave up 4 bases, with 19 bases separating them. The germline V gene has CDR1 LNHDA and CDR2 SQIVND (reference sequence). The CDR3 is made up of 16 amino acids. The CDR3 bases are TGTGCCAGTAGTAATCCTCGGGCGGCCTCGAGCACTGAAGCTTTCTTT. Its protein product is CASSNPRAASSTEAFF. Based on the CDR3 plus reference TRBV19 and TRBJ1-1, the full variable domain is DGGITQSPKYLFRKEGQNVTLSCEQNLNHDAMYWYRQDPGQGLRLIYYSQIVNDFQKGDIAEGYSVSREKKESFPLTVTSAQKNPTAFYLCASSNPRAASSTEAFFGQGTRLTVV.

This rearrangement joins TRBV9 to TRBJ2-1; TRBD2 might be the D (5 bases). V was trimmed by 3 bases and J by 0 bases, leaving 7 bases between them. In germline, CDR1 is SGDLS, CDR2 YYNGEE. The CDR3 covers 14 residues. The CDR3 coding sequence is TGTGCCAGCAGCGCCGGGAACTCCTACAATGAGCAGTTCTTC. Encoded protein: CASSAGNSYNEQFF.

The CDR3 DNA sequence: TGTGCCAGTAGGCCTACAGGGACGGATGGCTACACCTTC. This encodes CASRPTGTDGYTF. The chain uses TRBV19 and TRBJ1-2; possible D gene TRBD1, 6 bases. The germline V and J ends were trimmed by 6 bases and 6 bases, with 14 bases remaining between them. CDR1 and CDR2 from the germline V gene are LNHDA and SQIVND (reference sequence). This CDR3 has 13 residues.

The chain carries TRBV4-1 and TRBJ1-5; maybe TRBD1 (5 bases). This CDR3 spans 15 amino acids. The germline gives CDR1 MGHRA, CDR2 YSYEKL. V was shortened by 0 bases and J by 6 bases, with 12 bases between the two germline ends. The CDR3 here is CASSQDPRGRQPQHF. The CDR3 DNA is TGCGCCAGCAGCCAAGATCCGAGGGGACGTCAGCCCCAGCATTTT.